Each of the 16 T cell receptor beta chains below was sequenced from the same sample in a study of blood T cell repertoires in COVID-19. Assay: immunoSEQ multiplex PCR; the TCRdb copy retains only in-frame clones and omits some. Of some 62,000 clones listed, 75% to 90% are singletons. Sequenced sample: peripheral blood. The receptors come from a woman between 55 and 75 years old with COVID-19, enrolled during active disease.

The CDR3: CASSPQRNTGELFF. CDR3 bases: TGTGCCAGCAGCCCGCAGCGGAACACCGGGGAGCTGTTTTTT. The rearrangement joins TRBV4-2 to TRBJ2-2; D gene unclear. CDR3 length: 14 amino acids. Germline assignment: CDR1 LGHNA and CDR2 YNFKEQ. V was shortened by 4 bases and J by 1 base, with 7 bases between the two germline ends.

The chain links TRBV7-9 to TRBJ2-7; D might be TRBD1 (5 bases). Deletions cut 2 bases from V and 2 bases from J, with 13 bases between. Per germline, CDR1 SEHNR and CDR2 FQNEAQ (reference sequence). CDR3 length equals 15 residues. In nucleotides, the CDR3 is TGTGCCAGCAGCTTAAGCACAAGGACACCCTACGAGCAGTACTTC. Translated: CASSLSTRTPYEQYF.

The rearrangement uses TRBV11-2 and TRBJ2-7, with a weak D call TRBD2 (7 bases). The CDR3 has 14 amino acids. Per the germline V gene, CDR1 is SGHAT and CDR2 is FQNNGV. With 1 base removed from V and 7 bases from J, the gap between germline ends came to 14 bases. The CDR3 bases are TGTGCCAGCAGCTTAGGGCGGGGGCTGGGGGAGCAGTACTTC. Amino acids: CASSLGRGLGEQYF.

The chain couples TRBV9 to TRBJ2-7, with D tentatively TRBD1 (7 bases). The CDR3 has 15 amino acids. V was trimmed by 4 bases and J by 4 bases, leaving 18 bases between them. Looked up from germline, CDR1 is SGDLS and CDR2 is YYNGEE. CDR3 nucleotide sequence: TGTGCCAGCAGCCCTTACAGGGGAGGAGGATACGAGCAGTACTTC. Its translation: CASSPYRGGGYEQYF.

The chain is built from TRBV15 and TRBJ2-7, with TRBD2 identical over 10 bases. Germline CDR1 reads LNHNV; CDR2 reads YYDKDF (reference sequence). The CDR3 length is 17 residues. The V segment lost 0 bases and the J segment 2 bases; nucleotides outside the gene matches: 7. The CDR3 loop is CATSRDRLAGVTYEQYF. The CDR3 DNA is TGTGCCACCAGCAGAGATCGCCTAGCGGGAGTGACCTACGAGCAGTACTTC.

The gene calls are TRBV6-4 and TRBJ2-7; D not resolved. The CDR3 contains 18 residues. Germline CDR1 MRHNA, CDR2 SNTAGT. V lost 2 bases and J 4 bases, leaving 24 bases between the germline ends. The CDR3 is CASSDPLYYGDIAYEQYF. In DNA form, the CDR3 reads TGTGCCAGCAGTGACCCCCTATATTACGGTGACATCGCATACGAGCAGTACTTC.

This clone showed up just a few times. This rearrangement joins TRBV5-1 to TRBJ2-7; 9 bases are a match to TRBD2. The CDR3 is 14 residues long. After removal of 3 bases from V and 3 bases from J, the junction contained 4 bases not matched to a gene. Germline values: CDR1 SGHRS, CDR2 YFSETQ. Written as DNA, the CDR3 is TGCGCCAGCAGCTCGGGACTAGCCGGCTACGAGCAGTACTTC. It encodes CASSSGLAGYEQYF.

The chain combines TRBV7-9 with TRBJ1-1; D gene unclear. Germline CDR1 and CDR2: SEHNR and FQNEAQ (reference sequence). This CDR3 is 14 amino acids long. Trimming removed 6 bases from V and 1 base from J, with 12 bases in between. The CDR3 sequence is CASSYEHRNTEAFF. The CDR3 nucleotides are TGTGCCAGCAGTTACGAACACAGGAACACTGAAGCTTTCTTT.

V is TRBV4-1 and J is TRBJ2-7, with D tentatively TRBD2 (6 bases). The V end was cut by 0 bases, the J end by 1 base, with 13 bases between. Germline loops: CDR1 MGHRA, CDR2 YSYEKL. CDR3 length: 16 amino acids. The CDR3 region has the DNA TGCGCCAGCAGCCAAGATAACGGGGGAGGATCCTACGAGCAGTACTTC. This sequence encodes CASSQDNGGGSYEQYF.

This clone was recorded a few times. The CDR3 sequence is CASSLRGQYATEAFF. The CDR3 bases are TGTGCCAGCAGCTTGAGGGGGCAGTACGCCACTGAAGCTTTCTTT. The chain carries TRBV5-5 and TRBJ1-1, with TRBD1 matching 7 bases. The CDR3 sequence is 15 residues long. Germline V gene lookup returns CDR1 SGHKS and CDR2 YYEKEE (reference sequence). Germline trimming cut 1 base from V and 4 bases from J; bases unmatched to any gene: 7.

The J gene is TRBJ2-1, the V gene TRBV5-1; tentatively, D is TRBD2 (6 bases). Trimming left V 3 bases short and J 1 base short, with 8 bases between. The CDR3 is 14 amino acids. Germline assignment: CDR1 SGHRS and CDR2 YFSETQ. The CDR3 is CASSSSGSYNEQFF. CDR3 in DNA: TGCGCCAGCAGCTCAAGCGGGTCCTACAATGAGCAGTTCTTC. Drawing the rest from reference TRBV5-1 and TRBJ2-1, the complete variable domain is KAGVTQTPRYLIKTRGQQVTLSCSPISGHRSVSWYQQTPGQGLQFLFEYFSETQRNKGNFPGRFSGRQFSNSRSEMNVSTLELGDSALYLCASSSSGSYNEQFFGPGTRLTVL.

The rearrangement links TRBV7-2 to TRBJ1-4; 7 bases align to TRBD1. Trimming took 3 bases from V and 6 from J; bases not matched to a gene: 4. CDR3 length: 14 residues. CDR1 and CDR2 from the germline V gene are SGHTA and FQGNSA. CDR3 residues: CASSFDRAHEKLFF. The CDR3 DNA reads TGTGCCAGCAGCTTTGACAGGGCTCATGAAAAACTGTTTTTT.

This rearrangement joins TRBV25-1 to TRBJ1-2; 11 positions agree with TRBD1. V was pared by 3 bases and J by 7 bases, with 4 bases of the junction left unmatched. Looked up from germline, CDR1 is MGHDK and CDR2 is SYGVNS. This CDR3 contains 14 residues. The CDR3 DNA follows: TGTGCCAGCAGTGACCCGGGACAGGGGGGTGGCTACACCTTC. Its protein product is CASSDPGQGGGYTF.

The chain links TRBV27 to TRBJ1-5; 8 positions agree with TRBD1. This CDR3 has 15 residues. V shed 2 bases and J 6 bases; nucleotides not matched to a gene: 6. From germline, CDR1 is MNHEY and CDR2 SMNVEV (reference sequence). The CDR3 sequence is CASSLIRGPGQPQHF. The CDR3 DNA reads TGTGCCAGCAGTTTAATCAGGGGGCCCGGTCAGCCCCAGCATTTT.

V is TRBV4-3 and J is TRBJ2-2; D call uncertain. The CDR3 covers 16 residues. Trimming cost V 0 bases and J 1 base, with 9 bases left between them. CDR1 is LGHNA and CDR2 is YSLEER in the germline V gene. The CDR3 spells CASSQDARRNTGELFF. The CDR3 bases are TGCGCCAGCAGCCAAGACGCGCGGAGGAACACCGGGGAGCTGTTTTTT.

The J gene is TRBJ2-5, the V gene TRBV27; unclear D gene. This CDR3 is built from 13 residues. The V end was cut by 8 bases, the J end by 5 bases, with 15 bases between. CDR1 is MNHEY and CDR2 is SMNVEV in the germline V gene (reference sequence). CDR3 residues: CASGIRVGETQYF. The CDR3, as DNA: TGTGCCAGCGGCATACGGGTCGGGGAGACCCAGTACTTC.